The 22 T cell receptor beta chains below come from one sample, sequenced in a study of cytomegalovirus exposure and HLA in healthy donors. The PCR used 60 Vbeta and 13 Jbeta primers. The table came from immunoSEQ multiplex PCR; TCRdb's copy has only in-frame clones and leaves some out. The data contain about 150,000 clones, around 83% of them singletons. Input material: PBMCs. The source is a woman aged 18-29 years in good health and CMV-seronegative.

The chain employs TRBV10-3 and TRBJ1-4; no clear D. Trimming shortened V by 0 bases and J by 10 bases, and 3 bases separated the two germline ends. In germline, CDR1 is ENHRY, CDR2 SYGVKD. The CDR3 is 11 amino acids. This CDR3 reads CAISESRKLFF. In DNA, the CDR3 is TGTGCCATCAGTGAGTCTCGAAAACTGTTTTTT.

The rearrangement uses TRBV19 and TRBJ1-5; D might be TRBD1 (6 bases). The CDR3 consists of 13 residues. The germline CDR1 and CDR2 sequences are LNHDA and SQIVND (reference sequence). V lost 4 bases to trimming and J lost 4 bases, with 8 bases between them. The CDR3 sequence: CASSRDRNQPQHF. The CDR3, as DNA: TGTGCCAGTAGTAGAGACAGGAATCAGCCCCAGCATTTT.

This chain connects TRBV29-1 to TRBJ2-5; TRBD2 agrees at 7 bases. Germline assignment: CDR1 SQVTM and CDR2 ANQGSEA. V trimming: 4 bases; J trimming: 5 bases; junction bases outside the gene matches: 4. This CDR3 region has 12 residues. CDR3 in amino acids: CSVGLAGETQYF. CDR3 coding DNA: TGCAGCGTTGGACTAGCCGGGGAGACCCAGTACTTC.

Only a few counts were recorded for this clone. V gene TRBV6-7 combines with J gene TRBJ2-3; TRBD2 aligns across 8 bases. TRBV6-7 is assigned to the ORF class and has an uncertain function. CDR3 length: 17 residues. V lost 11 bases, J lost 0 bases, and 16 bases stayed unmatched. The CDR3, as DNA: TGTGCCGGGGTTCGGGCTAGCGGGTCCTCAAGCACAGATACGCAGTATTTT. Translating gives CAGVRASGSSSTDTQYF.

V is TRBV5-1 and J is TRBJ1-1; D not resolved. The CDR3 runs 15 residues. V lost 0 bases, J lost 4 bases, and 13 bases lay in between. In germline, CDR1 is SGHRS, CDR2 YFSETQ. CDR3 amino acids: CASSLAVAGGTEAFF. In DNA form, the CDR3 reads TGCGCCAGCAGCTTGGCCGTGGCTGGCGGCACTGAAGCTTTCTTT.

This chain joins TRBV28 and TRBJ2-1, with 9 positions matching TRBD2. Trimming cost V 2 bases and J 4 bases; bases outside gene matches: 6. Germline CDR1 reads MDHEN; CDR2 reads SYDVKM. This CDR3 spans 16 amino acids. CDR3 DNA: TGTGCCAGCAGTTTAGTAAGACTAGCGGAATACAATGAGCAGTTCTTC. Encoded protein: CASSLVRLAEYNEQFF.

In its sample, this clone was seen a few times. The chain combines TRBV4-3 with TRBJ2-7; 8 bases line up with TRBD1. With 1 base clipped from V and 2 bases from J, the junction kept 10 bases outside the gene matches. CDR1 is LGHNA and CDR2 is YSLEER in the germline V gene. The CDR3 has 17 amino acids. CDR3 nucleotide sequence: TGCGCCAGCAGCCAAGGGGTGGGCACAGGGGGTCCCTACGAGCAGTACTTC. Its protein product is CASSQGVGTGGPYEQYF.

The rearrangement uses TRBV6-5 and TRBJ2-7; possible D gene TRBD2, 5 bases. Germline V gives CDR1 MNHEY, CDR2 SVGAGI. This CDR3 is 15 amino acids long. With 2 bases removed from V and 3 bases from J, the gap between germline ends came to 14 bases. The CDR3 DNA is TGTGCCAGCAGTTACCCGGACCTGAGGGTCTACGAGCAGTACTTC. Translating gives CASSYPDLRVYEQYF.

Concerning this clone: Different DNA sequences within this sample yield the same CDR3. The genes are TRBV28 and TRBJ1-2; no definite D call. The CDR3 has 13 residues. Germline CDR1 reads MDHEN; CDR2 reads SYDVKM. The V end was cut by 5 bases, the J end by 1 base, with 8 bases between. CDR3 region: CASSLTGNYGYTF. CDR3 nucleotides: TGTGCCAGCAGTCTGACTGGTAACTATGGCTACACCTTC.

The chain links TRBV29-1 to TRBJ2-2, with D maybe TRBD1 (5 bases). Germline values: CDR1 SQVTM, CDR2 ANQGSEA. CDR3 length equals 13 residues. The V and J ends lost 2 bases and 3 bases respectively, with 7 bases between them. CDR3 in DNA: TGCAGCGTTGAAAGGGGTGACACCGGGGAGCTGTTTTTT. It specifies CSVERGDTGELFF.

This chain links TRBV9 with TRBJ2-5, with D hard to call. From germline, CDR1 is SGDLS and CDR2 YYNGEE. V was trimmed by 3 bases and J by 10 bases, leaving 7 bases between them. The CDR3 spans 10 residues. CDR3 DNA: TGTGCCAGCAGCGCCCGGGTCCAGTACTTC. It specifies CASSARVQYF.

The J gene is TRBJ1-2, the V gene TRBV5-5; 9 positions match TRBD1. Per the germline V gene, CDR1 is SGHKS and CDR2 is YYEKEE (reference sequence). The CDR3 spans 12 residues. The V and J ends lost 4 bases and 8 bases, in that order; junction bases with no gene match: 3. As DNA, the CDR3 is TGTGCCAGCAGCGGACAGGGGAACGGCTACACCTTC. Translation: CASSGQGNGYTF.

The chain couples TRBV9 to TRBJ2-7; D might be TRBD2 (5 bases). Germline V CDR1 and CDR2: SGDLS, YYNGEE. CDR3 length: 15 residues. Between the trimmed V and J ends, which lost 0 bases and 2 bases, there was a span of 12 bases. The CDR3 coding sequence is TGTGCCAGCAGCGTAGGTAGCGCCGCCACCTACGAGCAGTACTTC. It yields the protein CASSVGSAATYEQYF.

The J gene is TRBJ1-6, the V gene TRBV19; D gene uncertain. This CDR3 has 17 residues. Germline lookup yields CDR1 LNHDA and CDR2 SQIVND (reference sequence). With 5 bases removed from V and 0 bases from J, the gap between germline ends came to 14 bases. The CDR3 region has the DNA TGTGCCAGTAGTTCCGAGCCAAGAAGCTCCTATAATTCACCCCTCCACTTT. This sequence encodes CASSSEPRSSYNSPLHF. Full variable domain (rest looked up from reference TRBV19 and TRBJ1-6): DGGITQSPKYLFRKEGQNVTLSCEQNLNHDAMYWYRQDPGQGLRLIYYSQIVNDFQKGDIAEGYSVSREKKESFPLTVTSAQKNPTAFYLCASSSEPRSSYNSPLHFGNGTRLTVT.

The chain joins TRBV30 to TRBJ2-7; TRBD2 aligns across 10 bases. Germline V gives CDR1 GTSNPN, CDR2 SVGIG (reference sequence). The length of the CDR3 is 13 residues. V shed 2 bases, J shed 12 bases, and the junction held 10 bases outside the gene matches. The DNA for the CDR3 is TGTGCCTGGAGTCCGCTAGCGGGGGCCGATCGGTACTTC. It codes for CAWSPLAGADRYF. Filled out from reference TRBV30 and TRBJ2-7, the complete variable domain reads SQTIHQWPATLVQPVGSPLSLECTVEGTSNPNLYWYRQAAGRGLQLLFYSVGIGQISSEVPQNLSASRPQDRQFILSSKKLLLSDSGFYLCAWSPLAGADRYFGPGTRLTVT.

The CDR3 nucleotides are TGTGCCAGCAGCCAACCAGTCGGCGGCGAACTCGAGCAGTACTTC. Amino acid sequence: CASSQPVGGELEQYF. The chain uses TRBV4-2 and TRBJ2-7; no clear D. Germline-derived CDR1 and CDR2 are LGHNA and YNFKEQ. The CDR3 loop spans 15 amino acids. V lost 2 bases to trimming and J lost 6 bases, with 17 bases between them.

This chain connects TRBV27 to TRBJ2-7; 9 positions agree with TRBD2. This CDR3 is built from 16 residues. Germline loops: CDR1 MNHEY, CDR2 SMNVEV (reference sequence). The V segment lost 0 bases and the J segment 7 bases; nucleotides outside the gene matches: 10. Written as DNA, the CDR3 is TGTGCCAGCAGTTTATCGGCGGCTAGCGGGGCAGGGGAGCAGTACTTC. Encoded protein: CASSLSAASGAGEQYF.

The chain is built from TRBV4-2 and TRBJ2-3; D gene ambiguous. The CDR3 consists of 12 residues. Germline assignment: CDR1 LGHNA and CDR2 YNFKEQ. With 4 bases removed from V and 6 bases from J, the gap between germline ends came to 8 bases. As DNA, the CDR3 is TGTGCCAGCAGCCGCCGCGTCGATACGCAGTATTTT. Protein sequence: CASSRRVDTQYF.

The genes are TRBV18 and TRBJ1-4, with a possible D match to TRBD1 (6 bases). The CDR3 extends over 16 amino acids. Trimming cost V 2 bases and J 0 bases, with 10 bases left between them. Germline V gives CDR1 KGHSH, CDR2 LQKENI. The CDR3 spells CASSPRDTATNEKLFF. The CDR3 DNA reads as TGTGCCAGCTCACCAAGGGACACCGCAACTAATGAAAAACTGTTTTTT.

This chain connects TRBV19 to TRBJ2-6, with D possibly being TRBD1 (6 bases). V was cut by 6 bases and J by 6 bases, with 18 bases left in between. This CDR3 spans 16 amino acids. Germline CDR1 is LNHDA and CDR2 is SQIVND (reference sequence). The CDR3 spells CASRSQGTLMANVLTF. The CDR3 DNA follows: TGTGCCAGTAGGTCACAGGGCACCCTCATGGCCAACGTCCTGACTTTC. The full variable domain, completed using reference TRBV19 and TRBJ2-6, is DGGITQSPKYLFRKEGQNVTLSCEQNLNHDAMYWYRQDPGQGLRLIYYSQIVNDFQKGDIAEGYSVSREKKESFPLTVTSAQKNPTAFYLCASRSQGTLMANVLTFGAGSRLTVL.

The J gene is TRBJ2-1, the V gene TRBV28; 8 nucleotides agree with TRBD2. The CDR3 is 16 residues long. Germline CDR1 reads MDHEN; CDR2 reads SYDVKM. V was pared by 5 bases and J by 7 bases, with 13 bases of the junction left unmatched. The CDR3 DNA is TGTGCCAGCAGTCGCTTGGGTGGCGGGGGGATGAATGAGCAGTTCTTC. Translation: CASSRLGGGGMNEQFF.

V and J are TRBV2 and TRBJ1-2; 8 bases agree with TRBD1. With V trimmed by 8 bases and J by 8 bases, 10 bases remained unmatched. CDR1 is SNHLY and CDR2 is FYNNEI in the germline V gene. CDR3 length: 13 residues. The CDR3 region is CASSMQGARGYTF. The CDR3 DNA sequence: TGTGCCAGCTCGATGCAGGGGGCGCGAGGCTACACCTTC.